Listed below are T cell receptor beta chains from one sample, sequenced in a study of shared clonotypes between healthy human individuals. Generated by immunoSEQ multiplex PCR, the TCRdb table keeps only in-frame clones and is missing some. The table lists 2 million to 2.5 million clones, less than 95% of them singletons. The sequenced sample was naive CD4+ T cells from PBMCs. The receptors shown here come from a young man in good health. Some clones in this sample may be carry-over from other donors' samples. Each CDR3 is given with its conserved first and last residue. A row's size may be missing; if present it is once, few, many or a size class.

cdr3_aa: CASSSALAGVDTQYF
j_call: TRBJ2-3
clone_size: .
v_call: TRBV7-2

cdr3_aa: CASSLGRDRGDQPQHF
j_call: TRBJ1-5
clone_size: .
v_call: TRBV7-9

cdr3_aa: CASSWDNYNEQFF
j_call: TRBJ2-1
clone_size: .
v_call: TRBV2

cdr3_aa: CASSINTGPQWPQHF
j_call: TRBJ1-5
clone_size: once
v_call: TRBV19

cdr3_aa: CASSWASLAGLDTQYF
j_call: TRBJ2-3
clone_size: .
v_call: TRBV5-1

cdr3_aa: CASSSPGTGAINEQFF
j_call: TRBJ2-1
clone_size: once
v_call: TRBV28

cdr3_aa: CASSLAGGDQPQHF
j_call: TRBJ1-5
clone_size: .
v_call: TRBV7-2

cdr3_aa: CASSYSVIAGIPGDTQYF
j_call: TRBJ2-3
clone_size: .
v_call: TRBV7-2

cdr3_aa: CASSYRGENEKLFF
j_call: TRBJ1-4
clone_size: .
v_call: TRBV6-6

cdr3_aa: CASSDLEATNEKLFF
j_call: TRBJ1-4
clone_size: .
v_call: TRBV5-1

cdr3_aa: CASSLGVGIKETQYF
j_call: TRBJ2-5
clone_size: .
v_call: TRBV5-4

cdr3_aa: CASRRPRDRPLFF
j_call: TRBJ2-1
clone_size: .
v_call: TRBV27

cdr3_aa: CASSFVAREGETQYF
j_call: TRBJ2-5
clone_size: .
v_call: TRBV7-6

cdr3_aa: CASSIDQPPYEQYF
j_call: TRBJ2-7
clone_size: .
v_call: TRBV19

cdr3_aa: CASSFSGRNYGYTF
j_call: TRBJ1-2
clone_size: .
v_call: TRBV19

cdr3_aa: CASSPGQPDRLFF
j_call: TRBJ2-2
clone_size: .
v_call: TRBV5-4

cdr3_aa: CASSLLGSTNYGYTF
j_call: TRBJ1-2
clone_size: .
v_call: TRBV14

cdr3_aa: CSVGTGGVLLEQYF
j_call: TRBJ2-7
clone_size: .
v_call: TRBV29-1

cdr3_aa: CASSYRGQGGYGYTF
j_call: TRBJ1-2
clone_size: .
v_call: TRBV6-5

cdr3_aa: CASSFGRTYNEQFF
j_call: TRBJ2-1
clone_size: .
v_call: TRBV28

cdr3_aa: CASSSTQGTGELFF
j_call: TRBJ2-2
clone_size: .
v_call: TRBV11-2

cdr3_aa: CASSIGGYEQYF
j_call: TRBJ2-7
clone_size: .
v_call: TRBV19

cdr3_aa: CASSYLGQSSQPQHF
j_call: TRBJ1-5
clone_size: .
v_call: TRBV6-6

cdr3_aa: CASSSGQWVNTEAFF
j_call: TRBJ1-1
clone_size: .
v_call: TRBV27

cdr3_aa: CASSSGGQENTIYF
j_call: TRBJ1-3
clone_size: .
v_call: TRBV28

cdr3_aa: CASSNYLWAFF
j_call: TRBJ1-1
clone_size: .
v_call: TRBV7-9

cdr3_aa: CASSERAGRGYTF
j_call: TRBJ1-2
clone_size: once
v_call: TRBV6-1

cdr3_aa: CASSLGGAGEQYF
j_call: TRBJ2-7
clone_size: .
v_call: TRBV11-3

cdr3_aa: CASSLASGATDTQYF
j_call: TRBJ2-3
clone_size: .
v_call: TRBV7-9

cdr3_aa: CARHWERQHQPQHF
j_call: TRBJ1-5
clone_size: few
v_call: TRBV28

cdr3_aa: CASSIGQGAGANVLTF
j_call: TRBJ2-6
clone_size: .
v_call: TRBV11-2

cdr3_aa: CASSQVLGNQPQHF
j_call: TRBJ1-5
clone_size: few
v_call: TRBV4-2

cdr3_aa: CASSFLDRAYEQYF
j_call: .
clone_size: .
v_call: TRBV5-1

cdr3_aa: CASATRPEPTGEQYF
j_call: TRBJ2-7
clone_size: .
v_call: TRBV11-2

cdr3_aa: CASSPRDVRETQYF
j_call: TRBJ2-5
clone_size: .
v_call: TRBV13

cdr3_aa: CASNNGKGELFF
j_call: TRBJ2-2
clone_size: .
v_call: TRBV2

cdr3_aa: CASSYNWGSGRETQYF
j_call: TRBJ2-5
clone_size: .
v_call: TRBV5-1

cdr3_aa: CSVDRGPGETQYF
j_call: TRBJ2-5
clone_size: once
v_call: TRBV29-1

cdr3_aa: CASSPSASYEQYF
j_call: TRBJ2-7
clone_size: .
v_call: TRBV18

cdr3_aa: CASSVQSNYGYTF
j_call: TRBJ1-2
clone_size: .
v_call: TRBV2

cdr3_aa: CASSAGAPYNEQFF
j_call: TRBJ2-1
clone_size: .
v_call: TRBV9

cdr3_aa: CSATREETQYF
j_call: TRBJ2-5
clone_size: .
v_call: TRBV20-1

cdr3_aa: CASSSGAGTQYF
j_call: TRBJ2-3
clone_size: .
v_call: TRBV7-3

cdr3_aa: CASSWTANEKLFF
j_call: TRBJ1-4
clone_size: .
v_call: TRBV5-1

cdr3_aa: CASSFPPTEEQYF
j_call: TRBJ2-7
clone_size: .
v_call: TRBV28

cdr3_aa: CASSLAGPGLAYNEQFF
j_call: TRBJ2-1
clone_size: .
v_call: TRBV5-1

cdr3_aa: CASSKAGTTNTEAFF
j_call: TRBJ1-1
clone_size: .
v_call: TRBV19